This record covers a single T cell receptor beta chain. Its antigen is still unknown. Germline lookup yields CDR1 SGHTA and CDR2 FQGNSA. With 5 bases removed from V and 1 base from J, the gap between germline ends came to 17 bases. This CDR3 contains 17 residues. The data are from a study of blood T cells in healthy people across ages. Study-wide points: Roughly linear age-related decline in beta diversity appeared, significant by age around 40. Naive and antigen-experienced cells could not be conclusively compared, given unsorted PBMCs.

Together with a sample-barcoded 5' primer, a J-beta primer mix was included in a second PCR lasting about 7 to 11 cycles. Via MiXCR, TCRdb re-called the 5' RACE reads, giving one row per CDR3 protein. The repertoire holds roughly 700,000 distinct CDR3 sequences, about 52% seen once, with around a third in the top ten. The sequence came from a woman aged 60-75 years in good health. The specimen was blood. V is TRBV7-2 and J is TRBJ1-4, with D maybe TRBD1 (5 bases). Written as DNA, the CDR3 is TGTGCCAGCAGCCCTTTAGGGGCGGCTTTAACTAATGAAAAACTGTTTTTT. Translating gives CASSPLGAALTNEKLFF. The full variable domain, rest sourced from reference TRBV7-2 and TRBJ1-4, is GAGVSQSPSNKVTEKGKDVELRCDPISGHTALYWYRQSLGQGLEFLIYFQGNSAPDKSGLPSDRFSAERTGGSVSTLTIQRTQQEDSAVYLCASSPLGAALTNEKLFFGSGTQLSVL.